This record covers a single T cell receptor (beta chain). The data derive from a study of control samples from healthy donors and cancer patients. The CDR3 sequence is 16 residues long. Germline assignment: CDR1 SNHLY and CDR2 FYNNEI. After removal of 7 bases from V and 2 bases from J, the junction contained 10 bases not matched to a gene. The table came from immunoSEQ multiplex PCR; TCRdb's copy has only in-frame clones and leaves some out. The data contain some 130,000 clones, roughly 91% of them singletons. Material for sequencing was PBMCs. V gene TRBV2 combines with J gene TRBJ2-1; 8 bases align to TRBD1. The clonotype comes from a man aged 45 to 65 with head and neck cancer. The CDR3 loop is CASISNSRGPYNEQFF. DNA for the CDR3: TGTGCCAGCATCTCTAACAGCAGGGGGCCCTACAATGAGCAGTTCTTC. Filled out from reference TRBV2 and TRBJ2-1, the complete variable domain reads EPEVTQTPSHQVTQMGQEVILRCVPISNHLYFYWYRQILGQKVEFLVSFYNNEISEKSEIFDDQFSVERPDGSNFTLKIRSTKLEDSAMYFCASISNSRGPYNEQFFGPGTRLTVL.